This entry lists 14 T cell receptor beta chains sequenced from one sample in a study of T-cell memory formation after mild COVID-19. MiXCR, applied by TCRdb to the 5' RACE reads, yields one record per CDR3 protein. The sample lists about 270,000 distinct CDR3 sequences; roughly 16% were seen once. Sequenced: PBMCs or a T cell subset sorted from them (not recorded which). The receptors were sampled from a young man who had mild COVID-19 (a few samples of this study predate the infection). Cell type and time point are not known.

V is TRBV5-5 and J is TRBJ1-2; D is undetermined. This CDR3 has 13 residues. Germline lookup yields CDR1 SGHKS and CDR2 YYEKEE (reference sequence). V was clipped by 0 bases and J by 4 bases, with 7 bases between them. This CDR3 reads CASSLGYGYGYTF. The CDR3 nucleotides read TGTGCCAGCAGCTTGGGATACGGCTATGGCTACACCTTC.

In its sample, this clonotype was seen a few times. The V gene is TRBV4-3, the J gene TRBJ1-4; no definite D call. Trimming removed 0 bases from V and 8 bases from J, with 16 bases in between. Looked up from germline, CDR1 is LGHNA and CDR2 is YSLEER. The CDR3 consists of 16 residues. In nucleotides, the CDR3 is TGCGCCAGCAGCCAAGAAGAAAGGGTACGTGGAGAAAAACTGTTTTTT. The encoded protein is CASSQEERVRGEKLFF.

This clonotype was counted a few times. CDR3: CASSLAGPTDTQYF. The CDR3 coding sequence is TGTGCCAGCAGCTTAGCTGGGCCAACAGATACGCAGTATTTT. This rearrangement joins TRBV7-3 to TRBJ2-3; D unresolved. This CDR3 comprises 14 residues. The germline V gene has CDR1 SGHTA and CDR2 FQGTGA. The V gene lost 2 bases and the J gene lost 3 bases, with 9 bases spanning the gap.

The chain couples TRBV19 to TRBJ1-5, with 8 bases aligning to TRBD1. Germline lookup yields CDR1 LNHDA and CDR2 SQIVND (reference sequence). With V trimmed by 4 bases and J by 3 bases, 5 bases remained unmatched. This CDR3 has 15 residues. The CDR3 reads CASSTQGENNQPQHF. The CDR3 bases are TGTGCCAGTAGTACACAGGGGGAGAACAATCAGCCCCAGCATTTT.

There are a few counts of this clonotype. The chain recombines TRBV10-3 with TRBJ1-2; the D is unclear. The CDR3 has 14 residues. In germline, CDR1 is ENHRY, CDR2 SYGVKD. Trimming took off 3 bases at V and 2 bases at J, with 10 bases between the two ends. The DNA for the CDR3 is TGTGCCATCAGTGACACCCTCCAGAACTATGGCTACACCTTC. It is translated as CAISDTLQNYGYTF.

This clonotype has a handful of counts. This chain connects TRBV28 to TRBJ2-3; 12 bases are shared with TRBD2. The trim removed 5 bases at V and 4 bases at J, leaving 7 bases unmatched. This CDR3 is 16 amino acids long. Germline CDR1 and CDR2: MDHEN and SYDVKM. CDR3 amino acids: CASSPRTSGAADTQYF. Here the CDR3 DNA reads TGTGCCAGCAGTCCGCGGACTAGCGGGGCTGCAGATACGCAGTATTTT.

This clonotype was seen more than once but under ten times. This chain joins TRBV28 and TRBJ2-5; D is possibly TRBD2 (6 bases). Germline CDR1 and CDR2: MDHEN and SYDVKM. This CDR3 spans 12 amino acids. V gave up 7 bases and J gave up 9 bases, with 15 bases separating them. The DNA for the CDR3 is TGTGCCAGCACGGAGGGAGCTATGCCCCAGTACTTC. It yields the protein CASTEGAMPQYF.

This clonotype was seen a handful of times. The chain has TRBV7-9 and TRBJ1-1; D is possibly TRBD1 (5 bases). In germline, CDR1 is SEHNR, CDR2 FQNEAQ (reference sequence). The CDR3 consists of 15 residues. With 5 bases removed from V and 1 base from J, the gap between germline ends came to 14 bases. The chain's CDR3 is CASSISRGPNTEAFF. The CDR3 DNA sequence: TGTGCCAGCAGCATATCGAGGGGTCCGAACACTGAAGCTTTCTTT.

This clonotype has just a few counts. CDR3 region: CASSLIGGIGYGYTF. The CDR3 DNA follows: TGCGCCAGCAGCTTGATCGGGGGGATAGGGTATGGCTACACCTTC. V gene TRBV5-1 combines with J gene TRBJ1-2, with D maybe TRBD1 (5 bases). The CDR3 runs to 15 residues. V lost 1 base and J lost 5, with 15 bases in between. Germline loops: CDR1 SGHRS, CDR2 YFSETQ.

Here the CDR3 reads CASSLTQREKFF. The DNA of the CDR3 is TGTGCCAGCAGCTTAACCCAGCGGGAGAAGTTCTTC. The V and J genes are TRBV7-9 and TRBJ2-1; 8 nucleotides line up with TRBD2. Germline CDR1 is SEHNR and CDR2 is FQNEAQ (reference sequence). Trimming removed 2 bases from V and 14 bases from J; junction bases left unmatched: 5. This CDR3 comprises 12 residues.

This chain joins TRBV12-3 or TRBV12-4 and TRBJ2-3; possible D gene TRBD1, 6 bases. Trimming took 6 bases from V and 0 from J, leaving 22 bases between them. There are 18 residues in the CDR3. Written as DNA, the CDR3 is TGTGCCAGCAGGCCGGACAGTGCTGCCTATTCTAGCACAGATACGCAGTATTTT. It translates to CASRPDSAAYSSTDTQYF.

In its sample, this clonotype was seen a few times. The CDR3 bases are TGTGCCAGCAGCGCTAGAGGCAGAGGTCAGCCCCAGCATTTT. Protein product: CASSARGRGQPQHF. J is TRBJ1-5 and V is TRBV7-2; the D is unclear. The CDR3 sequence is 14 residues long. In germline, CDR1 is SGHTA, CDR2 FQGNSA. V shed 5 bases and J shed 6 bases, with 14 bases lying between them.

This clonotype was detected only a few times. The rearrangement uses TRBV29-1 and TRBJ2-2, with unresolved D. Germline-derived CDR1 and CDR2 are SQVTM and ANQGSEA. V was clipped by 6 bases and J by 0 bases, with 8 bases between them. The CDR3 has 13 amino acids. This CDR3 reads CSVLDTNTGELFF. The DNA for the CDR3 is TGCAGCGTGTTGGATACGAACACCGGGGAGCTGTTTTTT.

This clonotype appeared a few times. The chain recombines TRBV5-1 with TRBJ2-2; D not certain. V was trimmed by 4 bases and J by 6 bases, leaving 16 bases between them. Germline V CDR1 and CDR2: SGHRS, YFSETQ. This CDR3 has 15 residues. The CDR3 nucleotides are TGCGCCAGCAGCGGGATAGGGTTCGGGTCCGGGGAGCTGTTTTTT. Translated, it gives CASSGIGFGSGELFF.